This T cell receptor beta chain is from a study of shared clonotypes between healthy human individuals. Across the whole study: Per-donor plates numbered three CD4 naive, three CD4 memory, two CD8 naive and one CD8 memory.

An even split of each subset's genomic DNA across several immunoSEQ plates was performed. Sequencing was performed with immunoSEQ multiplex PCR; in TCRdb, only in-frame clones are kept and a portion is missing. The sample yields approximately 710,000 clones, roughly 91% seen once. All participating donors were Caucasian adults from Nashville, Tennessee. The sequenced sample consisted of memory CD8+ T cells from PBMCs. The subset here: CD45RO+ cells pooled with CCR7-negative TemRA cells. The receptor was derived from a man aged 18 to 29 in good health. Some clones in this sample may be carry-over from other donors' samples.

The CDR3, as DNA: TGTGCCAGCAGCTTAGAAAAAGTGGTTAGGGACAGCCTTCCCTACGAGCAGTACTTC. Translating it yields CASSLEKVVRDSLPYEQYF. V usage is TRBV11-2 and J usage is TRBJ2-7; 7 bases map to TRBD1. The germline V gene encodes CDR1 SGHAT and CDR2 FQNNGV. This CDR3 has 19 amino acids. Losses at the gene ends were 0 bases for V and 2 bases for J; bases not matched to a gene: 16.